The clone carrying this T cell receptor beta chain was seen just once. The data belong to a study of T cell changes during pregnancy in multiple sclerosis. Data came from immunoSEQ multiplex PCR; TCRdb stores just in-frame clones and leaves some out. The sample shows some 99,000 clones, approximately 90% of them seen only once. The CDR3 is 16 residues long. The germline V gene encodes CDR1 KGHSH and CDR2 LQKENI. The trim removed 1 base at V and 3 bases at J, leaving 6 bases unmatched. This sequence joins TRBV18 and TRBJ2-7; 10 nucleotides align to TRBD2. This receptor was taken from a female donor in good health, enrolled as a control in a pregnancy study. The specimen was peripheral blood, collected after pregnancy. This CDR3 reads CASSPLAGGTFYEQYF. DNA for the CDR3: TGTGCCAGCTCACCACTAGCGGGAGGCACCTTCTACGAGCAGTACTTC.